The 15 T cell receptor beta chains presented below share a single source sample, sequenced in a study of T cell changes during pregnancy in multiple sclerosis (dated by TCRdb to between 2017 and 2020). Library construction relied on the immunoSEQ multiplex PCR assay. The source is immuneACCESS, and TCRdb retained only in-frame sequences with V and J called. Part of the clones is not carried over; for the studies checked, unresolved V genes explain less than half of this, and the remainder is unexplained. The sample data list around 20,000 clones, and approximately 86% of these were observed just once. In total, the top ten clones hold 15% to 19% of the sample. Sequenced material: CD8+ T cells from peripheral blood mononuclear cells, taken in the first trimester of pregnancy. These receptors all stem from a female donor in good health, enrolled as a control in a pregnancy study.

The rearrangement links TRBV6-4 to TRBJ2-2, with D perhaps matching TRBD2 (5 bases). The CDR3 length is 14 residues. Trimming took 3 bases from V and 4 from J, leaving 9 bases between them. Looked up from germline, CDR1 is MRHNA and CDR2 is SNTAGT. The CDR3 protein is CASSEEGGTGELFF. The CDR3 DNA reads TGTGCCAGCAGTGAAGAGGGTGGCACCGGGGAGCTGTTTTTT.

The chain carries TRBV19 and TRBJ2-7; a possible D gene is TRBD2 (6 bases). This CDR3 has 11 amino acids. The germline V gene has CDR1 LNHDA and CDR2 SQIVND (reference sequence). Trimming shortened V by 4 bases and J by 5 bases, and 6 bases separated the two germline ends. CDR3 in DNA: TGTGCCAGTAGTAGGGGGGACGAGCAGTACTTC. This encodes CASSRGDEQYF. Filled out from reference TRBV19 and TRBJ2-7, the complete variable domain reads DGGITQSPKYLFRKEGQNVTLSCEQNLNHDAMYWYRQDPGQGLRLIYYSQIVNDFQKGDIAEGYSVSREKKESFPLTVTSAQKNPTAFYLCASSRGDEQYFGPGTRLTVT.

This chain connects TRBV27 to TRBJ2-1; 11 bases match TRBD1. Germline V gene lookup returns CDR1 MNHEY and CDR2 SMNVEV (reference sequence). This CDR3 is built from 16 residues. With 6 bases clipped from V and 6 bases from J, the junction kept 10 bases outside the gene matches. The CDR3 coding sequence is TGTGCCAGCAGACACACCCGGGACAGGGGGGTCAATGAGCAGTTCTTC. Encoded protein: CASRHTRDRGVNEQFF.

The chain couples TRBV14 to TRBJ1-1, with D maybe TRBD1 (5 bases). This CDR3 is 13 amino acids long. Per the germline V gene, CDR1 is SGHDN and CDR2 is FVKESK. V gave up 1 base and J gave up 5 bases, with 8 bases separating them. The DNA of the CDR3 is TGTGCCAGCAGCCAAGCCAGGGTAACTGAAGCTTTCTTT. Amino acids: CASSQARVTEAFF. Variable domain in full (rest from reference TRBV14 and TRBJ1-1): EAGVTQFPSHSVIEKGQTVTLRCDPISGHDNLYWYRRVMGKEIKFLLHFVKESKQDESGMPNNRFLAERTGGTYSTLKVQPAELEDSGVYFCASSQARVTEAFFGQGTRLTVV.

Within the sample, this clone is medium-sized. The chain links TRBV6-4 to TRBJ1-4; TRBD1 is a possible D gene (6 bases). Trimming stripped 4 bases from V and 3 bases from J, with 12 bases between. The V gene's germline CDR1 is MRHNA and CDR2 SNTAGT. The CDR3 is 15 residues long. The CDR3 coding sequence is TGTGCCAGCAGTGCACAGGGAGATCCTAATGAAAAACTGTTTTTT. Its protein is CASSAQGDPNEKLFF.

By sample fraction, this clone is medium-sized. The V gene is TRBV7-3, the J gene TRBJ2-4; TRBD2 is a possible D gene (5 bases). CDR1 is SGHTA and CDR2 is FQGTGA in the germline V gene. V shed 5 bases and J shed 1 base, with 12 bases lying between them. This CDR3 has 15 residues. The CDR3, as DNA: TGTGCCAGCAGCCCTGGGCCGGGGGCCAAAAACATTCAGTACTTC. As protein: CASSPGPGAKNIQYF. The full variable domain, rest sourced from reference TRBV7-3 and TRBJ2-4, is GAGVSQTPSNKVTEKGKYVELRCDPISGHTALYWYRQSLGQGPEFLIYFQGTGAADDSGLPNDRFFAVRPEGSVSTLKIQRTERGDSAVYLCASSPGPGAKNIQYFGAGTRLSVL.

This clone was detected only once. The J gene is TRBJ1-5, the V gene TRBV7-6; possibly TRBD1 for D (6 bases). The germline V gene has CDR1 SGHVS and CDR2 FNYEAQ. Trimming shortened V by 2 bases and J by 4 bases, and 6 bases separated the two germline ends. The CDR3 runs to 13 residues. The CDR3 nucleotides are TGTGCCAGCAGCTTACAGGGGAATCAGCCCCAGCATTTT. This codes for CASSLQGNQPQHF.

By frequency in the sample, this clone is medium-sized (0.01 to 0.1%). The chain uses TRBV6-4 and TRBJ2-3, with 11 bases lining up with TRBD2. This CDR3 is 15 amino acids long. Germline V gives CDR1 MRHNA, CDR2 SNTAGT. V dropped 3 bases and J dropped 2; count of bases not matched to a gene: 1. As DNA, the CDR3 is TGTGCCAGCAGTGAACTAGCGGGAGACACAGATACGCAGTATTTT. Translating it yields CASSELAGDTDTQYF.

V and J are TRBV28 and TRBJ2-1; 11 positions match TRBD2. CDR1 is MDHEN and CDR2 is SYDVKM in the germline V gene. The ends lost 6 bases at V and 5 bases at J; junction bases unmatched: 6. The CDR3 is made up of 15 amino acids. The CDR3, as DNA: TGTGCCAGCAGGCTGGGACTAGCGGCCGACAATGAGCAGTTCTTC. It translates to CASRLGLAADNEQFF.

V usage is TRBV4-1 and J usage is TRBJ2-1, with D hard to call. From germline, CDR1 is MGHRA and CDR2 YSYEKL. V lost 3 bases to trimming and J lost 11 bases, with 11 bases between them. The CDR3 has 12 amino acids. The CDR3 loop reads CASSHVSWQQFF. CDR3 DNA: TGCGCCAGCAGCCATGTCTCCTGGCAGCAGTTCTTC.

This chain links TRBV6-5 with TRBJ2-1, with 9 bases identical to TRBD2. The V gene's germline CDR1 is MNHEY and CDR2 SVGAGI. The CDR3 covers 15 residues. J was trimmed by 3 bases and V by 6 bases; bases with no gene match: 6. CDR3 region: CASSPGTSLYNEQFF. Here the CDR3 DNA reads TGTGCCAGCAGCCCTGGGACTAGCCTCTACAATGAGCAGTTCTTC.

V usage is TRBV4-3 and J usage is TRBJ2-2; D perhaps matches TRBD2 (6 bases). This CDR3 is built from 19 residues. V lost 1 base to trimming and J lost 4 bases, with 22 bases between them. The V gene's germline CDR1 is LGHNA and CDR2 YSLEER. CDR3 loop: CASSQGGRRGDITTGELFF. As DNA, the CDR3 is TGCGCCAGCAGCCAAGGTGGGAGGAGGGGCGACATTACCACCGGGGAGCTGTTTTTT.

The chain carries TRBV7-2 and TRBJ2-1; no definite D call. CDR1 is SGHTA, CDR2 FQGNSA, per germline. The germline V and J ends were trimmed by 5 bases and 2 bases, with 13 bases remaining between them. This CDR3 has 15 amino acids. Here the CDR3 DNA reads TGTGCCAGCAGCCTCAAGACTCTCACCTACAATGAGCAGTTCTTC. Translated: CASSLKTLTYNEQFF.

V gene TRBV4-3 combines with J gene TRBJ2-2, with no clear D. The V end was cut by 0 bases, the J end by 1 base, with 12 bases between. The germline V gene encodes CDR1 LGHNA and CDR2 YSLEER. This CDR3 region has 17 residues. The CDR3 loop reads CASSQDGSGWNTGELFF. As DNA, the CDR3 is TGCGCCAGCAGCCAAGACGGCTCAGGCTGGAACACCGGGGAGCTGTTTTTT.

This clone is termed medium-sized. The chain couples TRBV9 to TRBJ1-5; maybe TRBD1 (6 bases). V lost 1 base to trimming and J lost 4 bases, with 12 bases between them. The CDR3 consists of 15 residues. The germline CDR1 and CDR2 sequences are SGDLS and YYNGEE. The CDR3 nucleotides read TGTGCCAGCAGCGTATCAGGGGCAGGAAATCAGCCCCAGCATTTT. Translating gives CASSVSGAGNQPQHF.